The 4 T cell receptor beta chains below come from one sample, sequenced in a study of blood T cell repertoires in COVID-19. Sequencing was performed with immunoSEQ multiplex PCR; in TCRdb, only in-frame clones are kept and a portion is missing. Seen here are 180,000 or so clones, about 80% observed once, and the top ten hold 8% to 13%. Specimen: PBMCs or T cells enriched from blood (not recorded which). The source is a man in his forties or fifties who had recovered from COVID-19.

CDR3 sequence reads: CASSSLGQGADTQYF. DNA for the CDR3: TGTGCCAGCAGTTCCCTGGGACAGGGCGCAGATACGCAGTATTTT. The genes are TRBV28 and TRBJ2-3; 9 nucleotides agree with TRBD1. Germline lookup yields CDR1 MDHEN and CDR2 SYDVKM. Losses at the gene ends were 4 bases for V and 4 bases for J; bases not matched to a gene: 6. The CDR3 is made up of 15 amino acids.

V is TRBV15 and J is TRBJ1-6; 10 nucleotides align to TRBD1. Germline V gene lookup returns CDR1 LNHNV and CDR2 YYDKDF (reference sequence). V trimming: 8 bases; J trimming: 6 bases; junction bases outside the gene matches: 7. The CDR3 has 15 amino acids. CDR3 sequence: CATQDRGDLNSPLHF. The CDR3, as DNA: TGTGCCACCCAGGACAGGGGGGATCTTAATTCACCCCTCCACTTT.

V gene TRBV4-2 combines with J gene TRBJ1-5; D remains unclear. CDR1 and CDR2 from the germline V gene are LGHNA and YNFKEQ. With 4 bases removed from V and 5 bases from J, the gap between germline ends came to 9 bases. The CDR3 length is 13 residues. CDR3 amino acids: CASSPAADQPQHF. The CDR3 DNA reads TGTGCCAGCAGCCCCGCCGCAGATCAGCCCCAGCATTTT.

J is TRBJ2-5 and V is TRBV5-1; TRBD2 agrees at 10 bases. Per the germline V gene, CDR1 is SGHRS and CDR2 is YFSETQ. There are 16 residues in the CDR3. V shed 4 bases, J shed 5 bases, and the junction held 11 bases outside the gene matches. For the CDR3, the DNA is TGCGCCAGCAGCATCGCCCCTAGCGGGAGCTCGGAGACCCAGTACTTC. This gives the protein CASSIAPSGSSETQYF.